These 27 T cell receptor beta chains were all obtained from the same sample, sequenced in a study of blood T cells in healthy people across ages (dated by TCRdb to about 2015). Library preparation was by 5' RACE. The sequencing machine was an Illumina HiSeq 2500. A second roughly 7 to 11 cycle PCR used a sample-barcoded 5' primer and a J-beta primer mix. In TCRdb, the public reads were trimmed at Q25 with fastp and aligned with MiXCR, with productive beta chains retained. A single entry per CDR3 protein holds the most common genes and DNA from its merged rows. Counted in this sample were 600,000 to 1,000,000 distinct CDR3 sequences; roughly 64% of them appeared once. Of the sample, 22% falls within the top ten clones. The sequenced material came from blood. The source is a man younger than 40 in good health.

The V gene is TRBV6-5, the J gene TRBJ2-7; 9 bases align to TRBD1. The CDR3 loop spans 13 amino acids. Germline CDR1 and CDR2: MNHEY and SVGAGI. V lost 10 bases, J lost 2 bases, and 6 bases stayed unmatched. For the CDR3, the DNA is TGTGCCATCCGGGACAGGGTAACCTACGAGCAGTACTTC. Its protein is CAIRDRVTYEQYF.

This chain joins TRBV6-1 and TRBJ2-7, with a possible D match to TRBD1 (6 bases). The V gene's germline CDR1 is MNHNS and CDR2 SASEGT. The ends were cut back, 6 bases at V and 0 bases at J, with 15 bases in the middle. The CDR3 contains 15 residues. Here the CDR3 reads CASRSTGGFSYEQYF. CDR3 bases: TGTGCCAGCAGATCGACAGGCGGATTCTCCTACGAGCAGTACTTC.

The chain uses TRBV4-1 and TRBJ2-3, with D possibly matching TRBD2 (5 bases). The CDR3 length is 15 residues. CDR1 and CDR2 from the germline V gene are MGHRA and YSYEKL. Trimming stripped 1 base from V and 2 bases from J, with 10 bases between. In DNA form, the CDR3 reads TGCGCCAGCAGCCAAGCGGACTTGACCACAGATACGCAGTATTTT. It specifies CASSQADLTTDTQYF.

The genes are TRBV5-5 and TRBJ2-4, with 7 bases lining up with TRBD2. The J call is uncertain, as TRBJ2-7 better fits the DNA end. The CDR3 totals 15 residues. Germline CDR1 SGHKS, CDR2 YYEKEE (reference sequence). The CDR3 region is CASSLGGTTKYEQYF. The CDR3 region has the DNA TGTGCCAGCAGCTTGGGCGGGACTACTAAATACGAGCAGTACTTC.

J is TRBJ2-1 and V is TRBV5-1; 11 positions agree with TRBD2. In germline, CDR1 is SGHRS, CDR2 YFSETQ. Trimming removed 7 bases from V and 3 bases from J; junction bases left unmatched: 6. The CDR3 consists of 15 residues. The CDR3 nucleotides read TGCGCCAGCGGCCTGACTAGCGGGAACTACAATGAGCAGTTCTTC. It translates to CASGLTSGNYNEQFF.

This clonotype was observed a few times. CDR3 sequence: CASSQARGPDTQYF. DNA for the CDR3: TGTGCCAGCAGCCAAGCACGGGGGCCAGATACGCAGTATTTT. The chain has TRBV14 and TRBJ2-3; D may correspond to TRBD1 or TRBD2 (6 bases each). Germline values: CDR1 SGHDN, CDR2 FVKESK. V lost 1 base and J lost 4, with 9 bases in between. The CDR3 has 14 amino acids.

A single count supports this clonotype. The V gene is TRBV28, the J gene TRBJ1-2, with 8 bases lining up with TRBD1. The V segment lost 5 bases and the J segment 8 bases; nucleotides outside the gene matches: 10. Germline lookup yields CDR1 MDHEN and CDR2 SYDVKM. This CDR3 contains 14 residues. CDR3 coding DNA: TGTGCCAGCAGTCCTCCAGGGGGCGGTGGGGGCTACACCTTC. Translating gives CASSPPGGGGGYTF.

CDR3 bases: TGTGCCAGCTACGGGGGGACTTCACCCCTCCACTTT. This encodes CASYGGTSPLHF. The rearrangement uses TRBV4-2 and TRBJ1-6; D may be TRBD1 (5 bases). From germline, CDR1 is LGHNA and CDR2 YNFKEQ. The CDR3 spans 12 residues. The germline V and J ends were trimmed by 8 bases and 9 bases, with 11 bases remaining between them.

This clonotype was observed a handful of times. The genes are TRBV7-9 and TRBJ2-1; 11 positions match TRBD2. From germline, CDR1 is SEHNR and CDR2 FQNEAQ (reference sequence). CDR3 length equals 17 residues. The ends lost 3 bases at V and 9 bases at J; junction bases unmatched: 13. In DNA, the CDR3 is TGTGCCAGCAGCTTGGGATGGACTAGCGGGTTACAAGCTGAGCAGTTCTTC. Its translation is CASSLGWTSGLQAEQFF. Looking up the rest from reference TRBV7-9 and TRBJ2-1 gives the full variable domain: DTGVSQNPRHKITKRGQNVTFRCDPISEHNRLYWYRQTLGQGPEFLTYFQNEAQLEKSRLLSDRFSAERPKGSFSTLEIQRTEQGDSAMYLCASSLGWTSGLQAEQFFGPGTRLTVL.

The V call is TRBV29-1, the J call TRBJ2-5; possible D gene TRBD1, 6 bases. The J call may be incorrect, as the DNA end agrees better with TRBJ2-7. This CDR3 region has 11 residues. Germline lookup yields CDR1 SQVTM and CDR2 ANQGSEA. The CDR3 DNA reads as TGCAGCGGACTCAGGGGTTGCGAGCAGTACTTC. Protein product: CSGLRGCEQYF.

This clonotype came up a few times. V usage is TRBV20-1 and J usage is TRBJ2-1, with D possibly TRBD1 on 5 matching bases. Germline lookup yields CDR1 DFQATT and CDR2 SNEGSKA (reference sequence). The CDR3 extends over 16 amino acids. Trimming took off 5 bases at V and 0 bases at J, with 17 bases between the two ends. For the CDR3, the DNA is TGCAGTGCTCTGGACCTCCGACAGAGCTCCTACAATGAGCAGTTCTTC. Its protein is CSALDLRQSSYNEQFF.

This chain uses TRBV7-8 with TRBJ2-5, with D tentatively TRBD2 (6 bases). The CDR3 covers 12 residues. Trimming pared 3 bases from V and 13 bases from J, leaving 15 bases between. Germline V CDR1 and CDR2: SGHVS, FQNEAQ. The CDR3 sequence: CASSFSNGLPYF. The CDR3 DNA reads TGTGCCAGCAGCTTCTCGAATGGACTACCGTACTTC.

The CDR3 protein is CASSLSRLYEQYF. Written as DNA, the CDR3 is TGTGCCAGCAGTTTATCTCGACTCTACGAGCAGTACTTC. V and J are TRBV27 and TRBJ2-5; D is ambiguous. TRBJ2-7 explains the end of the DNA better; the J call may be wrong. Germline lookup yields CDR1 MNHEY and CDR2 SMNVEV (reference sequence). This CDR3 has 13 residues.

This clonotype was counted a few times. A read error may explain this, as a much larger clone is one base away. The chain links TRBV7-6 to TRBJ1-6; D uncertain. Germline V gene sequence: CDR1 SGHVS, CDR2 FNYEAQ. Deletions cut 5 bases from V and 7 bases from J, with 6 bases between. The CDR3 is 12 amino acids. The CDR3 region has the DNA TGTGCCAGCAGCGCAGAGAATTCACCCCTCCACTTT. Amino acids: CASSAENSPLHF.

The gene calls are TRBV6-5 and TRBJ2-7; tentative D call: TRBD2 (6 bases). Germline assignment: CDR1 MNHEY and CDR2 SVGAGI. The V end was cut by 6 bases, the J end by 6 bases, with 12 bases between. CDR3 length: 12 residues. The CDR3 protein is CASSSRGFEQYF. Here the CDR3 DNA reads TGTGCCAGCAGCTCCCGGGGGTTCGAGCAGTACTTC.

CDR3 amino acids: CSARGPGAYGYTF. The CDR3 DNA reads TGCAGTGCTAGAGGACCCGGAGCCTATGGCTACACCTTC. This chain joins TRBV20-1 and TRBJ1-2, with D hard to call. CDR1 is DFQATT, CDR2 SNEGSKA, per germline (reference sequence). The CDR3 totals 13 residues. V gave up 1 base and J gave up 4 bases, with 10 bases separating them.

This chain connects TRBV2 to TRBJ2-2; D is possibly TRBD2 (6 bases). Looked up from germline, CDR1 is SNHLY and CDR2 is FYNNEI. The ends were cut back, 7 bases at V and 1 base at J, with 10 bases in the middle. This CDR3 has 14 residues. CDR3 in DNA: TGTGCCAGCAAGGCTAGCGAGAACACCGGGGAGCTGTTTTTT. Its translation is CASKASENTGELFF.

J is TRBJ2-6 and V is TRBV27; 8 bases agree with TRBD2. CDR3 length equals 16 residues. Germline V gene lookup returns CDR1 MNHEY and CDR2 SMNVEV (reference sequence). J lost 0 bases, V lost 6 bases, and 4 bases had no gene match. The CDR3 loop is CASRLAEGSGANVLTF. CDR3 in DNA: TGTGCCAGCAGACTAGCGGAAGGCTCTGGGGCCAACGTCCTGACTTTC.

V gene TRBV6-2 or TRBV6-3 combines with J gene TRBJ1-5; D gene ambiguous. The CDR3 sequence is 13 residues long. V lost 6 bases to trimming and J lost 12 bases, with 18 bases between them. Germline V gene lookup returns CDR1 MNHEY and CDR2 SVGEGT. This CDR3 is CASSPHGVWFQHF. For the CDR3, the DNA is TGTGCCAGCAGCCCCCATGGGGTCTGGTTCCAGCATTTT.

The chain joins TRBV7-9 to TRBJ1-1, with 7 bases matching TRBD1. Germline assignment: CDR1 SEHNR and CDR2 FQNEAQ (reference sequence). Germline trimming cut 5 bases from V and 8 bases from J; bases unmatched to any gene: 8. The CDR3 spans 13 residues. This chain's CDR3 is CASSVSGTAEAFF. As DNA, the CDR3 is TGTGCCAGCAGCGTATCCGGGACAGCCGAAGCTTTCTTT. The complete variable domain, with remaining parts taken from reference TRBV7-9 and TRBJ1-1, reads DTGVSQNPRHKITKRGQNVTFRCDPISEHNRLYWYRQTLGQGPEFLTYFQNEAQLEKSRLLSDRFSAERPKGSFSTLEIQRTEQGDSAMYLCASSVSGTAEAFFGQGTRLTVV.

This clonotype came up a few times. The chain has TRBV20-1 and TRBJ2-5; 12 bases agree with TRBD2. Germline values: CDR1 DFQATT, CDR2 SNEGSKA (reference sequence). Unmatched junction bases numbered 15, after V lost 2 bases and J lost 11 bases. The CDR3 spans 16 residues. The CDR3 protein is CSARYRVTSGSHEQYF. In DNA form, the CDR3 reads TGCAGTGCTAGATATCGTGTGACTAGCGGGAGCCATGAGCAGTACTTC.

CDR3 nucleotide sequence: TGCGCCAGCAGCCAAGATTGGGCTGTCTATGGCTACACCTTC. It is translated as CASSQDWAVYGYTF. This chain uses TRBV4-3 with TRBJ1-2; no definite D call. V shed 0 bases and J shed 4 bases, with 9 bases lying between them. This CDR3 has 14 amino acids. Germline-derived CDR1 and CDR2 are LGHNA and YSLEER.

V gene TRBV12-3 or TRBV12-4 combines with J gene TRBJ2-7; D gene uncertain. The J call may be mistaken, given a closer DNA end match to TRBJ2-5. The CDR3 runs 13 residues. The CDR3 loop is CASSFGRLETQYF. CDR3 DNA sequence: TGTGCCAGCAGTTTCGGGCGGTTAGAGACCCAGTACTTC.

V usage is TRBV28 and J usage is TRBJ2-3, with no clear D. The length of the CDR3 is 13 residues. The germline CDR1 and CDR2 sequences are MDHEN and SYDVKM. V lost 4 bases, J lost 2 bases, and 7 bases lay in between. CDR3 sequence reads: CASSWGLTDTQYF. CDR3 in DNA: TGTGCCAGCAGTTGGGGTCTCACAGATACGCAGTATTTT.

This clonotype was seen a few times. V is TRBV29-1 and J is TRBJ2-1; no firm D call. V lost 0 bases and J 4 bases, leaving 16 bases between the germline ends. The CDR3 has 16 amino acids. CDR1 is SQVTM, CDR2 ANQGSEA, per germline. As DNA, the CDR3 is TGCAGCGTTGAAGATTCTTCCCTAATTGGATACAATGAGCAGTTCTTC. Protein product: CSVEDSSLIGYNEQFF.

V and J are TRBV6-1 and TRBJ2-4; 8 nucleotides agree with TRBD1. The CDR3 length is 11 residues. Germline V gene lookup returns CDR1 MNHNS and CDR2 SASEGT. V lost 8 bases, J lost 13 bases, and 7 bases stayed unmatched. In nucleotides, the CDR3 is TGTGCCAGCGGACAGGGTTGGGAGCAGTACTTC. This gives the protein CASGQGWEQYF.

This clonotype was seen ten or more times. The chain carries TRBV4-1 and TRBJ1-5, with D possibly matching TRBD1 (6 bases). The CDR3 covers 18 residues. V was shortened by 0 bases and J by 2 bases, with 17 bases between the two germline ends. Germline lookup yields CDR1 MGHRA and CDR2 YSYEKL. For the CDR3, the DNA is TGCGCCAGCAGCCAAGATTATCAGGGACCAGGGGGCAATCAGCCCCAGCATTTT. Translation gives CASSQDYQGPGGNQPQHF.